A selection of T cell receptor beta chains follows, all from one sample in a study of technical replicates of blood from several donors. Sequenced by immunoSEQ multiplex PCR; TCRdb stores in-frame clones only, minus some. Of some 94,000 clones in the sample, 85% to 95% were seen once. The sequenced material came from T cells isolated from PBMCs. The receptors shown here come from a human donor in good health. CDR3s include the opening cysteine and the closing phenylalanine or tryptophan. Each record gives: J gene, V gene, D gene, clone size, CDR3 protein, CDR3 DNA. The D gene is left open where the match is weak. Clone size is given for some rows only: seen once, a few or many times, or a class if the clone is expanded.

TRBJ1-2 | TRBV13 | - | - | CASSLPGYGYTF | TGTGCCAGCAGCTTGCCAGGGTACGGCTACACCTTC
TRBJ2-7 | TRBV7-9 | TRBD1 | - | CASSLRTTGAYEQYF | TGTGCCAGCAGCTTACGTACGACAGGGGCATACGAGCAGTACTTC
TRBJ2-3 | TRBV2 | - | - | CASSEEGDTRTDTQYF | TGTGCCAGCAGTGAAGAGGGGGACACTCGCACAGATACGCAGTATTTT
TRBJ1-5 | TRBV27 | TRBD1 | - | CASSMYGQGRLTQPQHF | TGTGCCAGCAGCATGTACGGACAGGGCCGATTGACTCAGCCCCAGCATTTT
TRBJ1-3 | TRBV18 | - | - | CASSPPNRSSGNTIYF | TGTGCCAGCTCACCACCGAATAGGAGCTCTGGAAACACCATATATTTT
TRBJ1-2 | TRBV11-2 | TRBD1 | - | CASRETGGNGYTF | TGTGCCAGCAGGGAAACAGGGGGGAACGGCTACACCTTC
TRBJ2-3 | TRBV7-2 | - | - | CASSSQPGITDTQYF | TGTGCCAGCAGCTCCCAGCCGGGAATCACAGATACGCAGTATTTT
TRBJ1-1 | TRBV7-2 | - | once | CASSLVIGAEAFF | TGTGCCAGCAGCTTAGTAATAGGGGCTGAAGCTTTCTTT
TRBJ2-7 | TRBV10-3 | - | - | CAISATDSYEQYF | TGTGCCATCAGTGCAACTGACTCCTACGAGCAGTACTTC
TRBJ2-3 | TRBV7-3 | TRBD1 | - | CASSLTGGTQYF | TGTGCCAGCAGTCTAACAGGGGGTACGCAGTATTTT
TRBJ1-4 | TRBV29-1 | - | - | CSARGGDLNNEKLFF | TGCAGCGCCCGTGGAGGGGACCTCAATAATGAAAAACTGTTTTTT
TRBJ2-3 | TRBV19 | - | - | CASSIRPGGSTDTQYF | TGTGCCAGTAGTATCCGACCGGGTGGAAGCACAGATACGCAGTATTTT
TRBJ2-7 | TRBV4-2 | TRBD2 | - | CASSQGLAGVWEQYF | TGTGCCAGCAGCCAAGGACTAGCGGGAGTTTGGGAGCAGTACTTC
TRBJ2-4 | TRBV6-1 | - | - | CASSRDKENIQYF | TGTGCCAGCAGCCGGGACAAAGAGAACATTCAGTACTTC
TRBJ2-3 | TRBV5-1 | TRBD1 | - | CASSYILGTGDTDTQYF | TGCGCCAGCAGTTATATTCTTGGGACAGGGGACACAGATACGCAGTATTTT
TRBJ2-7 | TRBV4-1 | - | - | CASSQAGEGYEQYF | TGCGCCAGCAGCCAAGCGGGGGAAGGTTACGAGCAGTACTTC
TRBJ1-1 | TRBV28 | - | - | CASSFGQGWTYTEAFF | TGTGCCAGCAGTTTTGGGCAGGGCTGGACCTACACTGAAGCTTTCTTT
TRBJ2-1 | TRBV7-7 | - | - | CASSPQGPPEGEQFF | TGTGCTAGCAGCCCACAGGGACCCCCTGAGGGAGAGCAGTTCTTC
TRBJ1-5 | TRBV28 | - | - | CASSLWSGGNQPQHF | TGTGCCAGCAGCCTCTGGTCGGGGGGCAATCAGCCCCAGCATTTT
TRBJ2-7 | TRBV5-5 | TRBD1 | - | CASSRGQGAYEQYF | TGTGCCAGCAGTCGAGGACAGGGGGCCTACGAGCAGTACTTC
TRBJ2-1 | TRBV11-3 | TRBD1 | - | CASSPREGQGYNEQFF | TGTGCCAGCAGCCCTAGGGAGGGACAGGGATACAATGAGCAGTTCTTC
TRBJ2-1 | TRBV9 | TRBD2 | - | CASRPTSGNEQFF | TGTGCCAGCAGACCGACTAGCGGAAATGAGCAGTTCTTC
TRBJ2-6 | TRBV23-1 | - | - | CASSPQTVSGANVLTF | TGCGCCAGCAGTCCACAGACAGTCTCTGGGGCCAACGTCCTGACTTTC
TRBJ2-1 | TRBV18 | TRBD2 | - | CASSPPGGLAGGAHEQFF | TGTGCCAGCTCACCACCAGGCGGACTAGCGGGAGGAGCCCATGAGCAGTTCTTC
TRBJ2-3 | TRBV4-3 | - | - | CASSQAPGSDTQYF | TGCGCCAGCAGCCAAGCCCCCGGGTCCGATACGCAGTATTTT
TRBJ2-7 | TRBV9 | TRBD2 | - | CASSESGTRDEQYF | TGTGCCAGCAGCGAGTCCGGGACTAGAGACGAGCAGTACTTC
TRBJ2-3 | TRBV7-9 | TRBD2 | - | CACERTSGRDTQYF | TGTGCCTGCGAGCGGACTAGCGGGAGAGATACGCAGTATTTT
TRBJ2-3 | TRBV11-2 | - | - | CASSPHRASTDTQYF | TGTGCCAGCAGCCCCCACAGGGCCAGCACAGATACGCAGTATTTT
TRBJ1-5 | TRBV5-8 | TRBD1 | - | CASSSATGYGQPQHF | TGTGCCAGCAGCTCCGCGACAGGGTATGGTCAGCCCCAGCATTTT
TRBJ2-7 | TRBV5-1 | TRBD2 | once | CASSREAGVDYEQYF | TGCGCCAGCAGCCGAGAAGCGGGAGTCGACTACGAGCAGTACTTC
TRBJ2-1 | TRBV5-1 | TRBD2 | - | CASSSGGSSNEQFF | TGCGCCAGCAGCAGTGGCGGGAGCAGCAATGAGCAGTTCTTC
TRBJ1-4 | TRBV9 | - | - | CASSPGPLGHEKLFF | TGTGCCAGCAGCCCAGGGCCTCTCGGGCATGAAAAACTGTTTTTT
TRBJ2-5 | TRBV6-6 | - | once | CASSPGETQYF | TGTGCCAGCAGTCCGGGGGAGACCCAGTACTTC
TRBJ2-5 | TRBV7-2 | TRBD1 | once | CASSYSGTEQETQYF | TGTGCCAGCAGCTACTCCGGGACAGAGCAAGAGACCCAGTACTTC
TRBJ2-3 | TRBV13 | TRBD2 | - | CASRRGFGRGDPTDTQYF | TGTGCCAGCAGAAGGGGGTTCGGGCGGGGGGATCCCACAGATACGCAGTATTTT
TRBJ2-7 | TRBV11-3 | TRBD2 | - | CASTGGRAFEQYF | TGTGCCAGCACGGGCGGGAGGGCCTTCGAGCAGTACTTC
TRBJ2-1 | TRBV7-9 | - | once | CASSSKIPGSEQFF | TGTGCCAGCAGCTCGAAAATTCCAGGGTCTGAGCAGTTCTTC